This entry lists 19 T cell receptor beta chains sequenced from one sample in a study of pediatric ulcerative colitis. Sequencing used immunoSEQ multiplex PCR; TCRdb keeps in-frame clones, though not all of them. The sample has fewer than 20,000 clones, 60% to 80% seen once; the top ten hold more than 6.5%. One to two pinch biopsies were taken from the rectum during colonoscopy. Sequencing input: gut tissue. The receptors shown here come from a boy aged 10-17 years who was a control in a study of pediatric ulcerative colitis.

The chain links TRBV29-1 to TRBJ2-3; TRBD2 agrees at 9 bases. The CDR3 has 15 residues. Germline V gene data show CDR1 as SQVTM and CDR2 as ANQGSEA. DNA for the CDR3: TGCACGGCCCTCGGGCGGGAGGGGAGGACAGATACGCAGTATTTT. Translated: CTALGREGRTDTQYF.

The chain uses TRBV2 and TRBJ1-5, with D unclear. Germline V gene lookup returns CDR1 SNHLY and CDR2 FYNNEI. The CDR3 has 13 residues. V gave up 3 bases and J gave up 1 base, with 4 bases separating them. The CDR3 DNA is TGTGCCAGCAGTGAGTTGAGCAATCAGCCCCAGCATTTT. Translating it yields CASSELSNQPQHF.

The V and J genes are TRBV18 and TRBJ2-7, with a tentative D call TRBD2 (5 bases). CDR3 length: 16 residues. V gave up 6 bases and J gave up 0 bases, with 18 bases separating them. The germline V gene has CDR1 KGHSH and CDR2 LQKENI. The CDR3 sequence: CASSDVGRAISYEQYF. The CDR3 DNA is TGTGCCAGCTCGGACGTCGGGCGGGCTATCTCCTACGAGCAGTACTTC.

V and J are TRBV7-8 and TRBJ1-5; no reliable D call. This CDR3 region has 13 residues. The germline CDR1 and CDR2 sequences are SGHVS and FQNEAQ. V dropped 1 base and J dropped 6 bases, with 7 bases sitting between them. CDR3 nucleotide sequence: TGTGCCAGCAGCTTAGAATTGCTTCAGCCCCAGCATTTT. Translated, it gives CASSLELLQPQHF.

Remarks on this clone: Relative to the germline gene, one junction end is altered; a read error may explain this. The J gene is TRBJ2-1, the V gene TRBV27; D perhaps matches TRBD2 (5 bases). Looked up from germline, CDR1 is MNHEY and CDR2 is SMNVEV (reference sequence). CDR3 length: 15 amino acids. The CDR3 sequence is CASSLSAYVEGDILF. CDR3 coding DNA: TGTGCCAGCAGTTTATCGGCTTATGTAGAGGGAGACATCCTCTTC.

The chain employs TRBV19 and TRBJ2-7, with 8 bases matching TRBD2. After removal of 2 bases from V and 6 bases from J, the junction contained 3 bases not matched to a gene. Per the germline V gene, CDR1 is LNHDA and CDR2 is SQIVND (reference sequence). CDR3 length: 13 residues. CDR3 loop: CASSIRLAGEQYF. Written as DNA, the CDR3 is TGTGCCAGTAGTATAAGGCTAGCGGGCGAGCAGTACTTC.

By sample fraction, this clone is medium-sized. The rearrangement uses TRBV21-1 and TRBJ1-2. TRBV21-1 is given as a pseudogene. The CDR3 loop spans 10 amino acids. The CDR3 protein is CASSMYGYTF. In DNA form, the CDR3 reads TGTGCCAGCAGCATGTATGGCTACACCTTC.

This clone was seen just once. This chain links TRBV9 with TRBJ2-4; TRBD1 matches 9 bases. The CDR3 extends over 14 amino acids. Germline loops: CDR1 SGDLS, CDR2 YYNGEE. The V and J ends lost 3 bases and 3 bases, in that order; junction bases with no gene match: 1. CDR3 amino acids: CASSGQGDKNIQYF. The CDR3 DNA reads TGTGCCAGCAGCGGACAGGGGGACAAAAACATTCAGTACTTC.

CDR3 loop: CASSTGQANYGYTF. CDR3 DNA: TGTGCCAGCAGCACAGGACAAGCTAACTATGGCTACACCTTC. The gene calls are TRBV5-6 and TRBJ1-2; tentatively, D is TRBD1 (5 bases). This CDR3 comprises 14 residues. Trimming pared 4 bases from V and 0 bases from J, leaving 10 bases between. The germline V gene encodes CDR1 SGHDT and CDR2 YYEEEE.

The chain employs TRBV5-1 and TRBJ1-2, with D tentatively TRBD1 (5 bases). Deletions cut 1 base from V and 4 bases from J, with 14 bases between. CDR1 is SGHRS, CDR2 YFSETQ, per germline. The CDR3 consists of 15 residues. CDR3 DNA sequence: TGCGCCAGCAGCTTGAGAGGGGATAACGGCTATGGCTACACCTTC. Encoded protein: CASSLRGDNGYGYTF.

This clone was recorded a few times. The gene calls are TRBV9 and TRBJ2-3, with a possible D match to TRBD2 (6 bases). CDR3 length equals 15 residues. Trimming left V 3 bases short and J 3 bases short, with 14 bases between. Germline CDR1 and CDR2: SGDLS and YYNGEE. CDR3 region: CASSELAGRTDTQYF. In nucleotides, the CDR3 is TGTGCCAGCAGCGAACTAGCAGGCAGAACAGATACGCAGTATTTT.

This chain links TRBV4-2 with TRBJ2-1; D is unresolved. The CDR3 is made up of 18 amino acids. Trimming cost V 0 bases and J 7 bases, with 22 bases left between them. Germline CDR1 is LGHNA and CDR2 is YNFKEQ. CDR3 bases: TGTGCCAGCAGCCAAGATCCCAGTGGGGATGCAAAATTTAATGAGCAGTTCTTC. It codes for CASSQDPSGDAKFNEQFF.

The CDR3 coding sequence is TGTGCCAGTAGTATTATCCCAAGGGTACCCGGGGAGCTGTTTTTT. Encoded protein: CASSIIPRVPGELFF. The chain recombines TRBV19 with TRBJ2-2; D not certain. The CDR3 is 15 residues long. CDR1 and CDR2 from the germline V gene are LNHDA and SQIVND (reference sequence). With 3 bases removed from V and 6 bases from J, the gap between germline ends came to 14 bases.

In its sample, this clone was seen once. The V gene is TRBV7-2, the J gene TRBJ1-2, with TRBD1 matching 8 bases. Germline CDR1 and CDR2: SGHTA and FQGNSA. Trimming removed 5 bases from V and 2 bases from J; junction bases left unmatched: 10. There are 16 residues in the CDR3. The CDR3 sequence: CASSPDRATANYGYTF. The CDR3 coding sequence is TGTGCCAGCAGCCCGGACAGGGCGACCGCAAACTATGGCTACACCTTC.

The chain joins TRBV5-1 to TRBJ2-2; D gene unclear. The germline gives CDR1 SGHRS, CDR2 YFSETQ. V lost 4 bases and J lost 1, with 8 bases in between. The CDR3 sequence is 14 residues long. In DNA form, the CDR3 reads TGCGCCAGCAGCGAAGTTAGGAACACCGGGGAGCTGTTTTTT. Protein product: CASSEVRNTGELFF. The whole variable domain, filled in from reference TRBV5-1 and TRBJ2-2, reads KAGVTQTPRYLIKTRGQQVTLSCSPISGHRSVSWYQQTPGQGLQFLFEYFSETQRNKGNFPGRFSGRQFSNSRSEMNVSTLELGDSALYLCASSEVRNTGELFFGEGSRLTVL.

This chain connects TRBV15 to TRBJ2-4, with 14 bases matching TRBD2. The CDR3 loop spans 15 amino acids. J lost 8 bases, V lost 3 bases, and 3 bases had no gene match. CDR1 and CDR2 (germline): LNHNV, YYDKDF (reference sequence). The DNA of the CDR3 is TGTGCCACCAGCAGCAGACTAGCGGGAGGGGACATTCAGTACTTC. As protein: CATSSRLAGGDIQYF.

In this sample, this clone turned up a few times. The genes are TRBV5-5 and TRBJ2-1; TRBD1 agrees at 8 bases. The CDR3 extends over 14 amino acids. V was pared by 5 bases and J by 14 bases, with 15 bases of the junction left unmatched. The germline V gene encodes CDR1 SGHKS and CDR2 YYEKEE (reference sequence). CDR3 DNA: TGTGCCAGCAGTCTCCGCAGGGGGCCCTCAGGGGAGTTCTTC. Translating it yields CASSLRRGPSGEFF.

The table lists this clone with a few counts. The chain uses TRBV19 and TRBJ1-5, with TRBD1 matching over 8 bases. CDR3 length equals 13 residues. The ends lost 4 bases at V and 6 bases at J; junction bases unmatched: 2. Germline values: CDR1 LNHDA, CDR2 SQIVND (reference sequence). The CDR3 DNA reads TGTGCCAGTAGTAAACAGGGGGTTCAGCCCCAGCATTTT. Its protein product is CASSKQGVQPQHF.

J is TRBJ2-2 and V is TRBV7-3; no firm D call. The CDR3 runs to 14 residues. V gave up 4 bases and J gave up 0 bases, with 6 bases separating them. Germline V gives CDR1 SGHTA, CDR2 FQGTGA. The CDR3 DNA is TGTGCCAGCAGCTCTGGGGCGAACACCGGGGAGCTGTTTTTT. Its protein product is CASSSGANTGELFF.